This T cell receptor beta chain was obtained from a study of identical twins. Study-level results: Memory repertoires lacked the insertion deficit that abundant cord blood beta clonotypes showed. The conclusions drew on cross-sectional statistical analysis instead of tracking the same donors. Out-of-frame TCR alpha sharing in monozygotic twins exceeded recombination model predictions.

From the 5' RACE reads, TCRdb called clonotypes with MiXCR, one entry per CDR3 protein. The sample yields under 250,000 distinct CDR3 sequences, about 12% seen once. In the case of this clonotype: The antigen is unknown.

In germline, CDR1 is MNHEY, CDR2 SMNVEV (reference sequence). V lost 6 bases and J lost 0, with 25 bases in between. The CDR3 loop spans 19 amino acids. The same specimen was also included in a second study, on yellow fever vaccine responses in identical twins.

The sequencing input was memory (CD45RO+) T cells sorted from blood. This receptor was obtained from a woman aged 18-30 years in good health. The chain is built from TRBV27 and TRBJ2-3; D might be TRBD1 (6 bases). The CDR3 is CASSLTGLGHSPSTDTQYF. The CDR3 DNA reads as TGTGCCAGCAGCTTGACAGGCCTCGGTCATAGCCCAAGCACAGATACGCAGTATTTT.